The rows below give T cell receptor beta chains drawn from one sample of a study of blood T cell repertoires in COVID-19. Produced via immunoSEQ multiplex PCR; TCRdb's table is partial and in-frame only. The profile shows roughly 250,000 clones, 88% of them singletons. The sample was peripheral blood. These receptors all stem from a middle-aged woman who had recovered from COVID-19. Each CDR3 is given with its conserved first and last residue. The D gene is left open where the match is weak. Clone size is shown for a subset of rows, as once, few, many or a class of expanded clone.

D	J	length	size	V	DNA	CDR3
NA	TRBJ1-6	14	NA	TRBV3-1/TRBV3-2	TGTGCCAGCAGCCAAGATCTCAAGGGGTCACCCCTCCACTTT	CASSQDLKGSPLHF
NA	TRBJ2-3	13	NA	TRBV27	TGTGCCAGCAGTTTACTCCCCCCCCGGGGGCAGTATTTT	CASSLLPPRGQYF
TRBD2	TRBJ2-1	15	NA	TRBV7-6	TGTGCCAGCAGCTCCGCGGGAGCGGCTTACAATGAGCAGTTCTTC	CASSSAGAAYNEQFF
NA	TRBJ1-2	14	NA	TRBV6-1	TGTGCCAGTGGGCCTCCACAGGTTAATGGTGGCTACACCTTC	CASGPPQVNGGYTF
NA	TRBJ2-7	16	NA	TRBV6-6	TGTGCCAGCAGTTACGCGGGGGCCTCAGGCCCCTACGAGCAGTACTTC	CASSYAGASGPYEQYF
NA	TRBJ2-3	16	once	TRBV15	TGTGCCACCAGCAGAGGACAGGACATGGTCACAGATACGCAGTATTTT	CATSRGQDMVTDTQYF
NA	TRBJ2-7	16	NA	TRBV5-1	TGCGCCAGCAGCTTGGCCGACAGGCACCGTACCTACGAGCAGTACTTC	CASSLADRHRTYEQYF
NA	TRBJ1-6	14	NA	TRBV6-5	TGTGCCAGCAGTTTTAAGGGGAATAATTCACCCCTCCACTTT	CASSFKGNNSPLHF
TRBD1	TRBJ1-6	17	NA	TRBV4-1	TGCGCCAGCAGCCAAGGGCCGGGGACAGCCTATAATTCACCCCTCCACTTT	CASSQGPGTAYNSPLHF
TRBD2	TRBJ2-5	13	NA	TRBV24-1	TGTGCCACCAGTGACCCCGGGGGGGGGACCCAGTACTTC	CATSDPGGGTQYF
NA	TRBJ1-5	16	NA	TRBV28	TGTGCCAGCAGTTCACCTCAGGGGCGAAGCAATCAGCCCCAGCATTTT	CASSSPQGRSNQPQHF
TRBD1	TRBJ2-7	15	NA	TRBV7-9	TGTGCCAGCAGTTCGGGTGGGACAGGGATTTACGAGCAGTACTTC	CASSSGGTGIYEQYF
NA	TRBJ2-7	18	NA	TRBV11-2	TGTGCCAGCAGCTTAGAGCCAGGAGAGGGGGGGGCGTCCTACGAGCAGTACTTC	CASSLEPGEGGASYEQYF
TRBD1	TRBJ2-7	13	NA	TRBV18	TGTGCCAGCTCCAGGGACAGGTCGTACGAGCAGTACTTC	CASSRDRSYEQYF
TRBD2	TRBJ2-1	15	NA	TRBV6-2/TRBV6-3	TGTGCCAGCAGTTATCGGACTAGACCCCCCAATGAGCAGTTCTTC	CASSYRTRPPNEQFF
TRBD1	TRBJ1-1	14	NA	TRBV11-3	TGTGCCAGCGTAAGTAGACAGGGCAACACTGAAGCTTTCTTT	CASVSRQGNTEAFF
TRBD1	TRBJ2-7	14	NA	TRBV18	TGTGCCAGCTCACCGGCAGGGGGTAGCTACGAGCAGTACTTC	CASSPAGGSYEQYF
TRBD1	TRBJ1-5	17	once	TRBV6-9	TGTGCCAGCAGTTATTCACCCGGAAGACAGGGTGATAAGCCCCAGCATTTT	CASSYSPGRQGDKPQHF
NA	TRBJ1-2	12	NA	TRBV9	TGTGCCAGCAGCGGGGAGTATCATGGCTACACCTTC	CASSGEYHGYTF
NA	TRBJ1-5	13	NA	TRBV27	TGTGCCAGCAGCCCGGGGGTCTATCAGCCCCAGCATTTT	CASSPGVYQPQHF
TRBD1	TRBJ1-3	17	once	TRBV7-6	TGTGCCAGCAGCTCCTCCCAACAGGGGGCATCTGGAAACACCATATATTTT	CASSSSQQGASGNTIYF
NA	TRBJ2-6	16	NA	TRBV4-3	TGCGCCAGCAGCCAAGATAGTGCTTCTGGGGCCAACGTCCTGACTTTC	CASSQDSASGANVLTF
TRBD2	TRBJ2-5	16	once	TRBV19	TGTGCCAGTAGGCCCCGGACTAGCGGAGGCCAAGAGACCCAGTACTTC	CASRPRTSGGQETQYF
TRBD1	TRBJ1-2	14	few	TRBV30	TGTGCCTGGAGAGCGGACAGGGGAGGCTATGGCTACACCTTC	CAWRADRGGYGYTF
TRBD2	TRBJ2-3	15	NA	TRBV19	TGTGCCAGTAGCCCGACTAGCCGGGCGGCAGATACGCAGTATTTT	CASSPTSRAADTQYF
TRBD1	TRBJ1-6	17	NA	TRBV11-3	TGTGCCAGCAGCTTAGATACTAGGACAGGGGACCGTTCACCCCTCCACTTT	CASSLDTRTGDRSPLHF
NA	TRBJ1-1	13	few	TRBV27	TGTGCCAGCAGCCGACAGATGAACACTGAAGCTTTCTTT	CASSRQMNTEAFF
NA	TRBJ2-7	11	NA	TRBV30	TGTGCCTGGAGCGGAGGGAACGAGCAGTACTTC	CAWSGGNEQYF
TRBD1	TRBJ2-7	15	NA	TRBV6-6	TGTGCCAGCAGTTACTCGACAGGGAACTCCTACGAGCAGTACTTC	CASSYSTGNSYEQYF
TRBD2	TRBJ2-3	18	NA	TRBV10-3	TGTGCCATCAGTGACCCTCCGGGACTAGCGGGGAGCACAGATACGCAGTATTTT	CAISDPPGLAGSTDTQYF
TRBD1	TRBJ2-2	15	many	TRBV7-8	TGTGCCAGCAGCCGGGGACAGGGGAGCACCGGGGAGCTGTTTTTT	CASSRGQGSTGELFF
TRBD2	TRBJ2-5	16	NA	TRBV7-2	TGTGCCAGCAGCGTCGGACTAGCGGGGGCCCAAGAGACCCAGTACTTC	CASSVGLAGAQETQYF
TRBD2	TRBJ2-1	15	NA	TRBV2	TGTGCCAGCAGTGGCGGACTAGCGGGAGACAATGAGCAGTTCTTC	CASSGGLAGDNEQFF
TRBD2	TRBJ2-5	18	NA	TRBV7-2	TGTGCCAGCAGCTTCCGGCTAGCGGGAGTTTGGGGGTCGGAGACCCAGTACTTC	CASSFRLAGVWGSETQYF
NA	TRBJ2-3	15	once	TRBV7-3	TGTGCCAGCAGCTTAGGGGGGAGGAGCACAGATACGCAGTATTTT	CASSLGGRSTDTQYF
TRBD1	TRBJ1-5	17	once	TRBV18	TGTGCCAGCTCGCTTAGCCCGGTGGGACAGGGGAACCAGCCCCAGCATTTT	CASSLSPVGQGNQPQHF
TRBD2	TRBJ2-7	13	NA	TRBV7-9	TGTGCCAGCAGCCCCGAAGCGGGAAGCGAGCAGTACTTC	CASSPEAGSEQYF